These 31 T cell receptor beta chains originate from one sample sequenced in a study of blood T cell repertoires in COVID-19 (dated by TCRdb to 2020 to 2022). The library relied on the immunoSEQ multiplex PCR assay. The clones in this table, taken by TCRdb from immuneACCESS, are in-frame only. Not every clone is retained; where verified, under half of the shortfall comes from an unresolved V gene, and the cause of the rest is unknown. In this sample the table shows 150,000 to 200,000 clones, approximately 82% of which occur a single time. 7% of the sample belongs to the ten largest clones. Sequenced: peripheral blood. These receptors all stem from a woman aged 40 to 50 with COVID-19, enrolled during active disease.

This chain uses TRBV30 with TRBJ1-1; the D is unclear. This CDR3 comprises 13 residues. The germline gives CDR1 GTSNPN, CDR2 SVGIG (reference sequence). Trimming removed 0 bases at V and 4 bases at J, with 9 bases between. The CDR3 region has the DNA TGTGCCTGGAGTGTTTTCTATGGCACTGAAGCTTTCTTT. Translating gives CAWSVFYGTEAFF.

This chain links TRBV7-2 with TRBJ2-4, with 7 bases matching TRBD2. V was pared by 5 bases and J by 3 bases, with 10 bases of the junction left unmatched. CDR1 and CDR2 from the germline V gene are SGHTA and FQGNSA. CDR3 size: 16 residues. In nucleotides, the CDR3 is TGTGCCAGCAGCCAAGAGGCTAGCGGAAACAAAAACATTCAGTACTTC. Its translation: CASSQEASGNKNIQYF.

The rearrangement links TRBV3-1 (or the pseudogene TRBV3-2) to TRBJ1-1, with 9 bases fitting TRBD1. Losses at the gene ends were 4 bases for V and 3 bases for J; bases not matched to a gene: 6. Germline CDR1 reads LGHDT; CDR2 reads YNNKEL (reference sequence). This CDR3 spans 15 amino acids. CDR3 in amino acids: CASSLTGGADTEAFF. CDR3 bases: TGTGCCAGCAGCCTCACAGGGGGCGCGGACACTGAAGCTTTCTTT.

The J gene is TRBJ2-7, the V gene TRBV11-2, with D uncertain. V was pared by 1 base and J by 2 bases, with 6 bases between. This CDR3 is 13 amino acids long. CDR1 and CDR2 from the germline V gene are SGHAT and FQNNGV. CDR3 nucleotide sequence: TGTGCCAGCAGCTTAGGGGCTCCCTACGAGCAGTACGTC. It encodes CASSLGAPYEQYV.

This rearrangement joins TRBV30 to TRBJ1-2; D is possibly TRBD1 (5 bases). CDR3 length: 14 residues. Trimming removed 2 bases from V and 0 bases from J, with 10 bases in between. Germline CDR1 is GTSNPN and CDR2 is SVGIG (reference sequence). The CDR3 DNA is TGTGCCTGGAGTTTGCCAGGGCCTAACTATGGCTACACCTTC. As protein: CAWSLPGPNYGYTF.

V and J are TRBV27 and TRBJ2-5; D uncertain. Between the trimmed V and J ends, which lost 4 bases and 1 base, there was a span of 7 bases. Germline CDR1 is MNHEY and CDR2 is SMNVEV (reference sequence). This CDR3 is built from 13 residues. The CDR3: CASSYNSQETQYF. DNA for the CDR3: TGTGCCAGCAGTTACAACAGCCAAGAGACCCAGTACTTC.

With respect to this clone: Germline and junction disagree at one end, which may indicate a read error. The gene calls are TRBV7-7 and TRBJ2-2; TRBD1 aligns across 7 bases. The CDR3 is 13 amino acids. The germline gives CDR1 SSHAT, CDR2 FNYEAQ (reference sequence). CDR3 nucleotide sequence: TGTGCTAGCAGCTTTGACAGGGCCGGGGAGCTGTTTTTT. Translation gives CASSFDRAGELFF.

The table lists this clone with a count of one. The chain employs TRBV30 and TRBJ1-5; D is possibly TRBD1 (6 bases). This CDR3 contains 13 residues. Germline loops: CDR1 GTSNPN, CDR2 SVGIG (reference sequence). Trimming took off 7 bases at V and 3 bases at J, with 13 bases between the two ends. The CDR3 protein is CAFRGRNNQPQHF. CDR3 sequence (DNA): TGTGCCTTCAGGGGTCGGAACAATCAGCCCCAGCATTTT.

This chain joins TRBV27 and TRBJ1-1; D is perhaps TRBD1 (6 bases). There are 15 residues in the CDR3. The V gene's germline CDR1 is MNHEY and CDR2 SMNVEV (reference sequence). The V gene lost 5 bases and the J gene lost 5 bases, with 18 bases spanning the gap. CDR3 protein: CASSTITGYGTEAFF. The CDR3 DNA is TGTGCCAGCAGTACCATAACAGGGTACGGGACTGAAGCTTTCTTT.

The chain couples TRBV6-6 to TRBJ2-1; D gene unclear. V lost 4 bases, J lost 7 bases, and 5 bases lay in between. Germline lookup yields CDR1 MNHNY and CDR2 SVGAGI (reference sequence). CDR3 length: 11 amino acids. CDR3 region: CASSSSNEQFF. The CDR3 DNA is TGTGCCAGCAGTTCCAGTAATGAGCAGTTCTTC.

The genes are TRBV27 and TRBJ2-7; unclear D gene. CDR1 is MNHEY and CDR2 is SMNVEV in the germline V gene (reference sequence). The CDR3 is 13 amino acids. V dropped 2 bases and J dropped 0 bases, with 5 bases sitting between them. CDR3: CASSLGTSYEQYF. The CDR3 nucleotides are TGTGCCAGCAGTTTAGGCACCTCCTACGAGCAGTACTTC.

This rearrangement joins TRBV3-1 (or the pseudogene TRBV3-2) to TRBJ2-7; 10 bases are a match to TRBD2. Per the germline V gene, CDR1 is LGHDT and CDR2 is YNNKEL (reference sequence). V shed 0 bases, J shed 7 bases, and the junction held 6 bases outside the gene matches. The CDR3 is 15 residues long. The CDR3 DNA follows: TGTGCCAGCAGCCAAGAGCTAGCGGGAGTACGTGAGCAGTACTTC. It specifies CASSQELAGVREQYF.

The chain has TRBV5-5 and TRBJ2-1; TRBD2 matches at 7 bases. The CDR3 loop spans 14 amino acids. Germline V gene data show CDR1 as SGHKS and CDR2 as YYEKEE (reference sequence). Unmatched junction bases numbered 3, after V lost 2 bases and J lost 4 bases. CDR3 sequence: CASSFREAYNEQFF. The DNA for the CDR3 is TGTGCCAGCAGCTTCCGGGAGGCGTACAATGAGCAGTTCTTC.

The V and J genes are TRBV12-5 and TRBJ2-1, with D perhaps matching TRBD1 (8 bases). V was pared by 5 bases and J by 9 bases, with 14 bases between. The CDR3 extends over 13 amino acids. Germline V gene sequence: CDR1 LGHNT, CDR2 FRNRAP. The CDR3 sequence is CASGAGGGGEQFF. CDR3 nucleotide sequence: TGTGCTAGTGGTGCAGGGGGCGGGGGTGAGCAGTTCTTC.

This clone has more than one count but fewer than ten. The rearrangement uses TRBV5-1 and TRBJ2-7; TRBD2 agrees at 14 bases. The germline V gene encodes CDR1 SGHRS and CDR2 YFSETQ. Trimming removed 2 bases from V and 2 bases from J; junction bases left unmatched: 3. CDR3 length equals 16 residues. DNA for the CDR3: TGCGCCAGCAGCTTCGGACTAGCGGGAGGTACCTACGAGCAGTACTTC. It specifies CASSFGLAGGTYEQYF.

The chain is built from TRBV21-1 and TRBJ1-5; the table's D call, TRBD1, has no DNA check behind it. TRBV21-1 is termed a pseudogene. The CDR3 sequence is 15 residues long. The CDR3 here is CASSKAGQGDQPQHF. The CDR3 DNA sequence: TGTGCCAGCAGCAAAGCCGGACAGGGGGATCAGCCCCAGCATTTT.

The V and J genes are TRBV19 and TRBJ1-2; the D gene is possibly TRBD1 (6 bases). The CDR3 length is 16 residues. V was clipped by 0 bases and J by 4 bases, with 15 bases between them. Germline CDR1 reads LNHDA; CDR2 reads SQIVND (reference sequence). CDR3 sequence: CASSIDGRGYIYGYTF. CDR3 sequence (DNA): TGTGCCAGTAGTATAGACGGCAGGGGCTATATCTATGGCTACACCTTC.

J is TRBJ1-1 and V is TRBV29-1; 9 bases are a match to TRBD1. There are 15 residues in the CDR3. Germline V gives CDR1 SQVTM, CDR2 ANQGSEA. The V gene end was trimmed by 4 bases and the J gene end by 4 bases; junction bases not matched to a gene: 10. This chain's CDR3 is CSVVGTGISGTEAFF. The DNA for the CDR3 is TGCAGCGTTGTAGGGACAGGGATTTCCGGCACTGAAGCTTTCTTT.

This clone has more than one count but fewer than ten. In the same sample, other DNA sequences code for this CDR3. V is TRBV7-8 and J is TRBJ2-5, with a weak D call TRBD1 (6 bases). Trimming took 0 bases from V and 2 from J, leaving 10 bases between them. Germline values: CDR1 SGHVS, CDR2 FQNEAQ. CDR3 length: 15 amino acids. Here the CDR3 DNA reads TGTGCCAGCAGCTTAGCCCCCAGGGGACAAGAGACCCAGTACTTC. It specifies CASSLAPRGQETQYF.

This chain uses TRBV11-3 with TRBJ2-1; TRBD2 matches 14 bases. The ends lost 5 bases at V and 5 bases at J; junction bases unmatched: 11. Germline CDR1 reads SGHNT; CDR2 reads YENEEA. The CDR3 contains 18 residues. DNA of the CDR3: TGTGCCAGCAGCCGACATGGACTAGCGGGAGGAGGGGACAATGAGCAGTTCTTC. Translating gives CASSRHGLAGGGDNEQFF.

The chain couples TRBV10-3 to TRBJ1-5, with TRBD1 identical over 9 bases. V was pared by 8 bases and J by 7 bases, with 6 bases of the junction left unmatched. The length of the CDR3 is 13 residues. Germline CDR1 is ENHRY and CDR2 is SYGVKD. DNA for the CDR3: TGTGCCATCGGGGACAGGGATGGGCAGCCCCAGCATTTT. It specifies CAIGDRDGQPQHF.

The CDR3 is CASNAGTLDADTQYF. CDR3 in DNA: TGTGCCAGCAACGCTGGAACCCTAGACGCAGATACGCAGTATTTT. The chain is built from TRBV2 and TRBJ2-3; D call uncertain. V lost 7 bases and J 4 bases, leaving 18 bases between the germline ends. This CDR3 has 15 amino acids. Germline CDR1 is SNHLY and CDR2 is FYNNEI.

The rearrangement links TRBV19 to TRBJ1-5; possibly TRBD1 for D (6 bases). The V end was cut by 6 bases, the J end by 0 bases, with 9 bases between. The CDR3 is made up of 14 amino acids. Germline V gene sequence: CDR1 LNHDA, CDR2 SQIVND (reference sequence). In DNA form, the CDR3 reads TGTGCCAGTAGGATACAGGGTAGCAATCAGCCCCAGCATTTT. Residues: CASRIQGSNQPQHF. Together with reference TRBV19 and TRBJ1-5, the CDR3 gives the full variable domain: DGGITQSPKYLFRKEGQNVTLSCEQNLNHDAMYWYRQDPGQGLRLIYYSQIVNDFQKGDIAEGYSVSREKKESFPLTVTSAQKNPTAFYLCASRIQGSNQPQHFGDGTRLSIL.

This clone has more than one count but fewer than ten. V usage is TRBV6-2 or TRBV6-3 and J usage is TRBJ2-1; tentative D call: TRBD1 (6 bases). The CDR3 totals 14 residues. Germline V gene sequence: CDR1 MNHEY, CDR2 SVGEGT. The V and J ends lost 4 bases and 6 bases respectively, with 13 bases between them. CDR3 DNA sequence: TGTGCCAGCAGTTCAGGGGCCCGCCGCAATGAGCAGTTCTTC. Its translation is CASSSGARRNEQFF.

J is TRBJ2-1 and V is TRBV7-9; weak D call: TRBD1 (5 bases). The CDR3 loop spans 12 amino acids. Trimming removed 7 bases at V and 8 bases at J, with 12 bases between. The germline CDR1 and CDR2 sequences are SEHNR and FQNEAQ (reference sequence). As DNA, the CDR3 is TGTGCCAGCAACTATCTAGGGGATGAGCAGTTCTTC. It specifies CASNYLGDEQFF.

The V gene is TRBV7-3, the J gene TRBJ2-5, with 10 bases matching TRBD2. The CDR3 length is 14 residues. The V gene's germline CDR1 is SGHTA and CDR2 FQGTGA. V lost 5 bases to trimming and J lost 5 bases; unmatched junction nucleotides: 5. CDR3 sequence: CASSPAGGRETQYF. The CDR3 DNA reads as TGTGCCAGCAGCCCAGCGGGGGGGCGGGAGACCCAGTACTTC.

The chain couples TRBV7-8 to TRBJ1-3; D might be TRBD1 (5 bases). This CDR3 spans 14 amino acids. Germline CDR1 and CDR2: SGHVS and FQNEAQ. Trimming shortened V by 1 base and J by 7 bases, and 11 bases separated the two germline ends. CDR3 protein: CASSLVPGPNTIYF. In DNA form, the CDR3 reads TGTGCCAGCAGCTTAGTCCCAGGGCCGAACACCATATATTTT.

The genes are TRBV28 and TRBJ2-6; 8 positions match TRBD1. V lost 9 bases and J lost 3; bases outside the gene matches: 16. Germline-derived CDR1 and CDR2 are MDHEN and SYDVKM. CDR3 length: 18 amino acids. CDR3 in DNA: TGTGCCAGTGGAACCCCCCCCAGGGGGCCGGGTGGGGCCAACGTCCTGACTTTC. Its protein product is CASGTPPRGPGGANVLTF.

The V call is TRBV2, the J call TRBJ1-5, with a weak D call TRBD1 (5 bases). Germline V gives CDR1 SNHLY, CDR2 FYNNEI. The CDR3 is 12 amino acids. V was pared by 8 bases and J by 4 bases, with 9 bases between. CDR3: CASWGGNQPQHF. The CDR3 DNA reads as TGTGCCAGCTGGGGGGGTAATCAGCCCCAGCATTTT.

CDR3 loop: CASSLITGRGAYEQYF. CDR3 coding DNA: TGTGCCAGCAGTTTAATAACGGGGAGGGGAGCGTACGAGCAGTACTTC. The genes are TRBV28 and TRBJ2-7, with TRBD2 matching 7 bases. The germline gives CDR1 MDHEN, CDR2 SYDVKM. With 2 bases clipped from V and 4 bases from J, the junction kept 11 bases outside the gene matches. CDR3 length: 16 residues. The full variable domain, its missing parts supplied by reference TRBV28 and TRBJ2-7, is DVKVTQSSRYLVKRTGEKVFLECVQDMDHENMFWYRQDPGLGLRLIYFSYDVKMKEKGDIPEGYSVSREKKERFSLILESASTNQTSMYLCASSLITGRGAYEQYFGPGTRLTVT.

The chain links TRBV27 to TRBJ2-1; 9 nucleotides line up with TRBD1. The V gene end was trimmed by 3 bases and the J gene end by 13 bases; junction bases not matched to a gene: 10. Germline-derived CDR1 and CDR2 are MNHEY and SMNVEV (reference sequence). This CDR3 spans 14 amino acids. The CDR3 loop is CASSFDDGTGNQFF. CDR3 bases: TGTGCCAGCAGTTTTGACGACGGGACAGGGAATCAGTTCTTC.